This is a list of T cell receptor beta chains from one sample in a study of cytomegalovirus exposure and HLA in healthy donors. Generated by immunoSEQ multiplex PCR, the TCRdb table keeps only in-frame clones and is missing some. The sample totals fewer than 60,000 clones. Sequences were obtained from PBMCs. These receptors were taken from a woman in her forties in good health and CMV-seronegative. Both conserved end residues are part of each CDR3.

v_call	j_call	cdr3_aa
TRBV6-4	TRBJ2-3	CASSEGGRATDTQYF
TRBV5-1	TRBJ1-6	CASSTGTTGVNNSPLHF
TRBV27	TRBJ2-5	CASSLLAGAWGEETQYF
TRBV6-5	TRBJ2-2	CASSEPNTGELFF
TRBV7-3	TRBJ2-2	CASSLGLDRGTGELFF
TRBV12-5	TRBJ1-1	CASGLARGEMNTEAFF
TRBV7-2	TRBJ2-5	CASSLETGKETQYF
TRBV10-2	TRBJ1-4	CASSTGTLIEKLFF
TRBV7-9	TRBJ2-1	CASSSTGTSYNEQFF
TRBV30	TRBJ2-1	CAADRGGNEQFF
TRBV6-1	TRBJ2-5	CAIHWGLDQETQYF
TRBV5-1	TRBJ1-3	CASSQDNGPGNTIYF
TRBV5-4	TRBJ1-2	CASSRGDYGYTF
TRBV30	TRBJ2-3	CAWSAASGGSDTDTQYF
TRBV30	TRBJ1-2	CAWQGTRAYGYTF
TRBV28	TRBJ1-5	CASSPVTGSNQPQHF
TRBV5-7	TRBJ1-1	CASSWAVEAFF
TRBV5-1	TRBJ1-1	CASSPAQGPMNTEAFF
TRBV19	TRBJ2-7	CASSMRDRAYEQYF
TRBV18	TRBJ1-4	CASSPLTGGGNEKLFF
TRBV2	TRBJ1-5	CASSEALHGVGNQPQHF
TRBV9	TRBJ2-3	CASSVGGTDTQYF
TRBV5-6	TRBJ1-5	CASSVARGSRKDQPQHF
TRBV5-1	TRBJ1-4	CASSRGIEEKLFF
TRBV5-1	TRBJ2-1	CASDGGNYNEQFF
TRBV15	TRBJ1-1	CATSDRDTVAVTEAFF
TRBV9	TRBJ1-1	CASSVGVGASSNTEAFF
TRBV14	TRBJ1-6	CASSRTLVDSPLHF
TRBV5-1	TRBJ2-3	CASSPGQSLTDTQYF
TRBV7-9	TRBJ2-3	CASSSPEDTQYF
TRBV28	TRBJ1-1	CASSGAANTEAFF
TRBV28	TRBJ1-5	CASSLWTGGGNQPQHF
TRBV5-6	TRBJ1-1	CASSPYLTGVTEAFF